What follows are 21 T cell receptor beta chains derived from one specimen sequenced in a study of T cell responses to AZD1222 COVID-19 vaccine. Sequenced by immunoSEQ multiplex PCR; TCRdb stores in-frame clones only, minus some. The data hold about 180,000 clones, with about 89% observed a single time. The input for sequencing was peripheral blood, taken on day 0 of AZD1222 vaccination. These receptors were taken from an adult in good health.

In regard to this clone: Additional DNA sequences in this sample encode the identical CDR3. The rearrangement joins TRBV5-4 to TRBJ2-7; TRBD2 is a possible D gene (6 bases). Trimming shortened V by 5 bases and J by 4 bases, and 13 bases separated the two germline ends. The CDR3 is made up of 13 amino acids. From germline, CDR1 is SGHNT and CDR2 YYREEE (reference sequence). CDR3 DNA: TGTGCCAGCAGTTCCGGGACTCCGTACGAGCAGTACTTC. It codes for CASSSGTPYEQYF.

The chain combines TRBV28 with TRBJ2-5; TRBD2 is a possible D gene (6 bases). CDR1 is MDHEN, CDR2 SYDVKM, per germline. Trimming cost V 4 bases and J 5 bases, with 8 bases left between them. The CDR3 runs 12 residues. CDR3 sequence (DNA): TGTGCCAGCAGTTCCGGAGGGGAGACCCAGTACTTC. The encoded protein is CASSSGGETQYF.

This sequence joins TRBV9 and TRBJ1-4, with D tentatively TRBD1 (6 bases). The CDR3 is 14 amino acids. CDR1 is SGDLS, CDR2 YYNGEE, per germline. V lost 2 bases and J lost 8, with 13 bases in between. CDR3 DNA: TGTGCCAGCAGCGTGGGGGGCATGGGAGAAAAACTGTTTTTT. Its translation: CASSVGGMGEKLFF.

This clone has just one count. The chain recombines TRBV12-3 or TRBV12-4 with TRBJ1-6; D remains ambiguous. This CDR3 is built from 11 residues. V was clipped by 1 base and J by 14 bases, with 6 bases between them. This chain's CDR3 is CASSLGGALHF. For the CDR3, the DNA is TGTGCCAGCAGTTTAGGCGGGGCCCTCCACTTT.

V gene TRBV6-1 combines with J gene TRBJ1-2, with TRBD1 as a possible D gene (5 bases). This CDR3 is built from 13 residues. Trimming removed 3 bases from V and 8 bases from J, with 13 bases in between. Looked up from germline, CDR1 is MNHNS and CDR2 is SASEGT. The CDR3, as DNA: TGTGCCAGCAGTGAGACAGCGTTCCGGGGCTACACCTTC. The encoded protein is CASSETAFRGYTF.

The gene calls are TRBV28 and TRBJ2-5; 7 bases are shared with TRBD2. Germline loops: CDR1 MDHEN, CDR2 SYDVKM. Germline trimming cut 7 bases from V and 4 bases from J; bases unmatched to any gene: 9. The length of the CDR3 is 14 residues. DNA for the CDR3: TGTGCCAGCACTAGACTAGCTTCCCCAGAGACCCAGTACTTC. Residues: CASTRLASPETQYF.

This rearrangement joins TRBV6-2 or TRBV6-3 to TRBJ2-7, with 13 bases matching TRBD2. CDR1 is MNHEY, CDR2 SVGEGT, per germline. The CDR3 spans 14 residues. With V trimmed by 5 bases and J by 3 bases, 1 base remained unmatched. The CDR3 sequence is CASSRLAGGYEQYF. The DNA for the CDR3 is TGTGCCAGCAGTCGACTAGCGGGGGGCTACGAGCAGTACTTC.

J is TRBJ1-6 and V is TRBV4-3; D gene uncertain. Germline CDR1 and CDR2: LGHNA and YSLEER. The CDR3 runs 13 residues. Deletions cut 0 bases from V and 9 bases from J, with 6 bases between. The CDR3 nucleotides are TGCGCCAGCAGCCAAGACCCCTCTTCACCCCTCCACTTT. It encodes CASSQDPSSPLHF.

This clone was detected a few times. V usage is TRBV6-5 and J usage is TRBJ1-1, with D maybe TRBD1 (6 bases). Germline lookup yields CDR1 MNHEY and CDR2 SVGAGI. V was shortened by 9 bases and J by 1 base, with 18 bases between the two germline ends. There are 15 residues in the CDR3. The CDR3 loop reads CASQGGWGTNTEAFF. CDR3 coding DNA: TGTGCCAGTCAAGGGGGATGGGGGACGAACACTGAAGCTTTCTTT.

V and J are TRBV12-3 or TRBV12-4 and TRBJ1-3; D not resolved. The CDR3 spans 13 residues. The V end was cut by 6 bases, the J end by 2 bases, with 8 bases between. The CDR3 bases are TGTGCCAGCAGCACAGAGGCTGGAAACACCATATATTTT. This gives the protein CASSTEAGNTIYF.

With respect to this clone: This CDR3 is also generated by other DNA sequences in the sample. The chain recombines TRBV27 with TRBJ2-7; 11 bases align to TRBD1. Per the germline V gene, CDR1 is MNHEY and CDR2 is SMNVEV (reference sequence). V trimming: 3 bases; J trimming: 3 bases; junction bases outside the gene matches: 1. The CDR3 is 14 amino acids. CDR3: CASSFGTGGYEQYF. CDR3 DNA sequence: TGTGCCAGCAGTTTCGGGACAGGGGGCTACGAGCAGTACTTC.

This chain joins TRBV7-2 and TRBJ2-5, with D tentatively TRBD1 or TRBD2 (6 bases each). The CDR3 contains 17 residues. Per germline, CDR1 SGHTA and CDR2 FQGNSA. The V end lost 1 base, the J end lost 4 bases, and 19 bases lay between the germline ends. The CDR3, as DNA: TGTGCCAGCAGCTTAGGGGCCATGGGGGGCGCGGGAGAGACCCAGTACTTC. Translated, it gives CASSLGAMGGAGETQYF. Full variable domain (outside the CDR3, taken from reference TRBV7-2 and TRBJ2-5): GAGVSQSPSNKVTEKGKDVELRCDPISGHTALYWYRQSLGQGLEFLIYFQGNSAPDKSGLPSDRFSAERTGGSVSTLTIQRTQQEDSAVYLCASSLGAMGGAGETQYFGPGTRLLVL.

V and J are TRBV3-1 (or the pseudogene TRBV3-2) and TRBJ2-2; TRBD1 aligns across 9 bases. The CDR3 loop spans 16 amino acids. Trimming cost V 6 bases and J 7 bases; bases outside gene matches: 12. Germline CDR1 reads LGHDT; CDR2 reads YNNKEL (reference sequence). As DNA, the CDR3 is TGTGCCAGCAGACAATGGACAGGGGCCCCGGACGGGGAGCTGTTTTTT. This gives the protein CASRQWTGAPDGELFF.

V gene TRBV15 combines with J gene TRBJ2-6; 8 bases are a match to TRBD1. The CDR3 is 18 residues long. Per the germline V gene, CDR1 is LNHNV and CDR2 is YYDKDF (reference sequence). Trimming at V came to 4 bases and at J to 2 bases, leaving 10 bases not matched to a gene. CDR3 sequence reads: CATSTTTGVVTGANVLTF. The CDR3 DNA follows: TGTGCCACCAGCACTACGACAGGGGTAGTCACTGGGGCCAACGTCCTGACTTTC. Using reference TRBV15 and TRBJ2-6 for the parts outside the CDR3, the full variable domain is DAMVIQNPRYQVTQFGKPVTLSCSQTLNHNVMYWYQQKSSQAPKLLFHYYDKDFNNEADTPDNFQSRRPNTSFCFLDIRSPGLGDTAMYLCATSTTTGVVTGANVLTFGAGSRLTVL.

The chain employs TRBV12-3 or TRBV12-4 and TRBJ1-1; D gene ambiguous. The CDR3 contains 12 residues. Trimming removed 6 bases from V and 1 base from J, with 6 bases in between. CDR3 DNA sequence: TGTGCCAGCAGCCTGAAGAACACTGAAGCTTTCTTT. This translates into CASSLKNTEAFF.

The chain carries TRBV19 and TRBJ1-5; perhaps TRBD1 as D (6 bases). Germline-derived CDR1 and CDR2 are LNHDA and SQIVND (reference sequence). This CDR3 has 16 residues. Trimming stripped 5 bases from V and 0 bases from J, with 14 bases between. The CDR3 sequence is CASSPGVGGSNQPQHF. The DNA for the CDR3 is TGTGCCAGTAGTCCCGGGGTAGGGGGTAGCAATCAGCCCCAGCATTTT. The variable domain in full, with the rest retrieved from reference TRBV19 and TRBJ1-5, is DGGITQSPKYLFRKEGQNVTLSCEQNLNHDAMYWYRQDPGQGLRLIYYSQIVNDFQKGDIAEGYSVSREKKESFPLTVTSAQKNPTAFYLCASSPGVGGSNQPQHFGDGTRLSIL.

The chain recombines TRBV9 with TRBJ1-2; the D gene is possibly TRBD1 (5 bases). Germline V CDR1 and CDR2: SGDLS, YYNGEE. CDR3 size: 16 residues. Trimming removed 2 bases at V and 6 bases at J, with 20 bases between. CDR3 residues: CASSVSEGRVLNGYTF. The CDR3 DNA sequence: TGTGCCAGCAGCGTTTCTGAGGGGAGGGTTTTGAATGGCTACACCTTC.

CDR3 nucleotide sequence: TGTGCCAGTAGCCCCGGACCTTCCTACGAGCAGTACTTC. Translating it yields CASSPGPSYEQYF. The chain couples TRBV19 to TRBJ2-7; D remains ambiguous. This CDR3 contains 13 residues. Germline values: CDR1 LNHDA, CDR2 SQIVND (reference sequence). The ends were cut back, 6 bases at V and 1 base at J, with 10 bases in the middle.

The chain links TRBV6-2 or TRBV6-3 to TRBJ1-5; D is uncertain. Between the trimmed V and J ends, which lost 0 bases and 4 bases, there was a span of 10 bases. Germline loops: CDR1 MNHEY, CDR2 SVGEGT. The CDR3 loop spans 15 amino acids. DNA of the CDR3: TGTGCCAGCAGTTACTCGAACGGCGGGAATCAGCCCCAGCATTTT. It codes for CASSYSNGGNQPQHF.

Worth noting for this clone: Within the sample, other DNA sequences also encode this same CDR3. The chain links TRBV20-1 to TRBJ1-1; no clear D gene. Trimming pared 6 bases from V and 3 bases from J, leaving 8 bases between. Germline V gives CDR1 DFQATT, CDR2 SNEGSKA (reference sequence). The CDR3 has 11 residues. CDR3 region: CSARGDTEAFF. CDR3 nucleotide sequence: TGCAGTGCCCGCGGGGACACTGAAGCTTTCTTT.

This clone was seen a handful of times. The chain has TRBV12-3 or TRBV12-4 and TRBJ1-1; possibly TRBD1 for D (6 bases). This CDR3 is 13 amino acids long. V shed 5 bases and J shed 7 bases, with 14 bases lying between them. The CDR3 loop is CASSLHRDVEAFF. The CDR3 bases are TGTGCCAGCAGTCTCCACAGGGACGTTGAAGCTTTCTTT.